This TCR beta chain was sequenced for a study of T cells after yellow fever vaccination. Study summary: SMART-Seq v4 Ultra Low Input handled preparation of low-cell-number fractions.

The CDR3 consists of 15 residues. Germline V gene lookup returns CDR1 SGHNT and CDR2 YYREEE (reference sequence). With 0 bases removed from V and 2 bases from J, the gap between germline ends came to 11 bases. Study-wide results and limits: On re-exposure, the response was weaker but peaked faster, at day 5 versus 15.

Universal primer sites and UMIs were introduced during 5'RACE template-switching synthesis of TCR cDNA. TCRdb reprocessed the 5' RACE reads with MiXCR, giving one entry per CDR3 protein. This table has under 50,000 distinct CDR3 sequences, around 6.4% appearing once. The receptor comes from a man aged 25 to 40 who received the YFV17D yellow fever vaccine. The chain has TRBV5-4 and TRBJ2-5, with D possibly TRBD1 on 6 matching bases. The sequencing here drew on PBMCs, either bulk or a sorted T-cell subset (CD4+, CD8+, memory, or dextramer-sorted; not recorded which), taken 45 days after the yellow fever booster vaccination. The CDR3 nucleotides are TGTGCCAGCAGCTTGGGGGGGCGTACTCAAGAGACCCAGTACTTC. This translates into CASSLGGRTQETQYF.